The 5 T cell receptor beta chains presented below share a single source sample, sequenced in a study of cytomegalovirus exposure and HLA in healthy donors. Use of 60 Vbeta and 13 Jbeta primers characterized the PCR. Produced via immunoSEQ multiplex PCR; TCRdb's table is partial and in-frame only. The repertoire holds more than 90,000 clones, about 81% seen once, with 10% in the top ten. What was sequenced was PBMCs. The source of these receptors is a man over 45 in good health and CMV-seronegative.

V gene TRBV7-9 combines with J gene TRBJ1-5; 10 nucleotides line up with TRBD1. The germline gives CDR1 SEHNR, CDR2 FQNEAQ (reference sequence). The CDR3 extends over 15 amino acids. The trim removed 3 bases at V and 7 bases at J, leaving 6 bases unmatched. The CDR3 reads CASSLGTGEGQPQHF. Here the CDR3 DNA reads TGTGCCAGCAGCTTGGGGACAGGGGAAGGACAGCCCCAGCATTTT.

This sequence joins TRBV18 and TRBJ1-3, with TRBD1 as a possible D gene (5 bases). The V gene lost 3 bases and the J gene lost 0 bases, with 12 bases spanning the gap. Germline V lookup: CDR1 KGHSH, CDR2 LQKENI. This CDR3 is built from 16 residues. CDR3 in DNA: TGTGCCAGCTCACCGCTGGACACGAGCTCTGGAAACACCATATATTTT. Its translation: CASSPLDTSSGNTIYF.

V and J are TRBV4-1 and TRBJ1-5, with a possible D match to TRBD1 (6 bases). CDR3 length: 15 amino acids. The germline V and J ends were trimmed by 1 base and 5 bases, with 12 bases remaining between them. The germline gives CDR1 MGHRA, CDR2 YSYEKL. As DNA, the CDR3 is TGCGCCAGCAGCCAAGGAGGGACACCGCATCAGCCCCAGCATTTT. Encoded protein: CASSQGGTPHQPQHF.

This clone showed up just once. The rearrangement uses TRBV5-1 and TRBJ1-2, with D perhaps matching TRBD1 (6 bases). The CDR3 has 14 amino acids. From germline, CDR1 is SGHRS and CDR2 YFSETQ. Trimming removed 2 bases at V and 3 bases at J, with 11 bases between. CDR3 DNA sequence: TGCGCCAGCAGCTTAGGACAGATTGACTATGGCTACACCTTC. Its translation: CASSLGQIDYGYTF.

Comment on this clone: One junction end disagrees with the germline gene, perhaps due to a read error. The CDR3 region is CASTSSGIIGTDTQYF. The CDR3 region has the DNA TGTGCGAGCACCTCGTCGGGGATAATCGGCACAGATACGCAGTATTTT. The chain recombines TRBV27 with TRBJ2-3, with a possible D match to TRBD2 (5 bases). CDR3 length: 16 residues. The V gene's germline CDR1 is MNHEY and CDR2 SMNVEV (reference sequence).